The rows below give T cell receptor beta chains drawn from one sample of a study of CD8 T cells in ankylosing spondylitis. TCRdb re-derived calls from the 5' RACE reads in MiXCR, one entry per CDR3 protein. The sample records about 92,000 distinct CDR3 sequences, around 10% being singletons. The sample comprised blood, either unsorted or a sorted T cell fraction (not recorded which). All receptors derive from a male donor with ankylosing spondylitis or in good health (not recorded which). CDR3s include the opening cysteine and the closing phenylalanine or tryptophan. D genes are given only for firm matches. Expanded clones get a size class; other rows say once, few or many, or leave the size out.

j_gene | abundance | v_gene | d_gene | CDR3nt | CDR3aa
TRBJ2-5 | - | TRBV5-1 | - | TGCGCCAGCAGCACACAGGGAGCGCAAGAGACCCAGTACTTC | CASSTQGAQETQYF
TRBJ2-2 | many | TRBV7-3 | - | TGTGCCAGCAGCCCAGACACCAACACCGGGGAGCTGTTTTTT | CASSPDTNTGELFF
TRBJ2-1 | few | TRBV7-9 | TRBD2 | TGTGCCAGCAGCATTAGCGGGGGGGCCAGTGATGAGCAGTTCTTC | CASSISGGASDEQFF
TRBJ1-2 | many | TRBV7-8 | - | TGTGCCAGCAGCCCAAGCAGGGACTCTATGGGCTACACCTTC | CASSPSRDSMGYTF
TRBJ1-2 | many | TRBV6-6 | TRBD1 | TGTGCCAGCAGGATTCCAAGACAGGGAGGAGGCTATGGCTACACCTTC | CASRIPRQGGGYGYTF
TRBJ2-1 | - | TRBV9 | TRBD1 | TGTGCCAGCAGCGTAGATCAGGGGGTTACTGATGAGCAGTTCTTC | CASSVDQGVTDEQFF
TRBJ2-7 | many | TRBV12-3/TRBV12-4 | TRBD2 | TGTGCCAGCACCAAACTAGCGGGGGTCGATTACGAGCAGTACTTC | CASTKLAGVDYEQYF
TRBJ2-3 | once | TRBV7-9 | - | TGTGCCAGCAGCTTACCGCCCCGGTCAGATACGCAGTATTTT | CASSLPPRSDTQYF
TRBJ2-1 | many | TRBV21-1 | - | TGTGCCAGCAGCAAAGCCTCGACTAGCGGGGGGTTGAGGGGAACAATAGGCAATGAGCAGTTCTTC | CASSKASTSGGLRGTIGNEQFF
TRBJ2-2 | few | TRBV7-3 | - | TGTGCCAGCAGCTTAGGAGGGCGCGGGAACACCGGGGAGCTGTTTTTT | CASSLGGRGNTGELFF
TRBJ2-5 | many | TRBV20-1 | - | TGCAGTGCTAGGCCCCTAGTGCTCCAAGAGACCCAGTACTTC | CSARPLVLQETQYF
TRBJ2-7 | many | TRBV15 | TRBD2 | TGTGCCACCAGCAGAGATTTGCCTAGCGGGGGTACCTACGAGCAGTACTTC | CATSRDLPSGGTYEQYF
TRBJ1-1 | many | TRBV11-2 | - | TGTGCCAGCCGGGGGGGAAAGGACAGCTTTAACACTGAAGCTTTCTTT | CASRGGKDSFNTEAFF
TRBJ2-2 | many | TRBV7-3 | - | TGTGCCAGCAGCCCAAACGGGCCGAACACCGGGGAGCTGTTTTTT | CASSPNGPNTGELFF
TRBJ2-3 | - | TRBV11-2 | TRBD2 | TGTGCCAGCAGGGGACTAGCGGGGAAAACAGATACGCAGTATTTT | CASRGLAGKTDTQYF
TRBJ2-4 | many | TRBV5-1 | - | TGCGCCAGCAGCTTGGGAGACATTCAGTACTTC | CASSLGDIQYF
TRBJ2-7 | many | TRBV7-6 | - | TGTGCCAGCAGCCCAGGGATGGGGGGCTACGAGCAGTACTTC | CASSPGMGGYEQYF
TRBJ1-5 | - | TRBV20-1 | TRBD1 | TGCAGTGCCCGAACCGGGACAGGGAACCCGTATAGCAATCAGCCCCAGCATTTT | CSARTGTGNPYSNQPQHF
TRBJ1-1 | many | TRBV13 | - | TGTGCCAGCAGCTTAAACAGGGTAGGAGCTTTCTTT | CASSLNRVGAFF
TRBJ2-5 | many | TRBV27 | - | TGTGCCAGCAGTTTAGGTCCAGTTCAAGAGACCCAGTACTTC | CASSLGPVQETQYF
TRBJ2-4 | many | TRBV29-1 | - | TGCAGCGTCTTGGACGGCCCCAAAAACATTCAGTACTTC | CSVLDGPKNIQYF
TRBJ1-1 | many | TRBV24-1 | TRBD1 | TGTGCCACCAGTGCGACAGGGGGTAAAGTCACTGAAGCTTTCTTT | CATSATGGKVTEAFF
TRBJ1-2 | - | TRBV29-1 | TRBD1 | TGCAGCGTCCATACACCGGGACAGGGCCGTAACTATGGCTACACCTTC | CSVHTPGQGRNYGYTF
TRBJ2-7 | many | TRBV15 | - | TGTGCCACCAGCAAGCAAAGACAGGTGGGGAACGAGCAGTACTTC | CATSKQRQVGNEQYF
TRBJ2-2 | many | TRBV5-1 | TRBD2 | TGCGCCAGCAGCTTGGCTAGCGGGGACACCGGGGAGCTGTTTTTT | CASSLASGDTGELFF
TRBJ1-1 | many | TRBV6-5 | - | TGTGCCAGCAGTTACGGTATCTCTCAGGCGGGGCCCACTGAAGCTTTCTTT | CASSYGISQAGPTEAFF
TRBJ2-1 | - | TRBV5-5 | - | TGTGCCAGCAGCTTGAACCCAGGGGCCTACAATGAGCAGTTCTTC | CASSLNPGAYNEQFF
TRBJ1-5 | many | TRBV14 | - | TGTGCCAGCAGCCAAGGTCGGCATCAGCCCCAGCATTTT | CASSQGRHQPQHF
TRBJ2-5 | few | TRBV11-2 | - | TGTGCCAGCGGTCGGGGTAACCAAGAGACCCAGTACTTC | CASGRGNQETQYF
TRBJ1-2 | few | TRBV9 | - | TGTGCCAGCAGCTCCGGAGTGGCCTATGGCTACACCTTC | CASSSGVAYGYTF
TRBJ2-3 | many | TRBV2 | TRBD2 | TGTGCCAGCAGTACTAGCGGGCCTAGCACAGATACGCAGTATTTT | CASSTSGPSTDTQYF
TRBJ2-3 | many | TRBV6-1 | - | TGTGCCAGCAGTGTGGGGCGCACAGATACGCAGTATTTT | CASSVGRTDTQYF
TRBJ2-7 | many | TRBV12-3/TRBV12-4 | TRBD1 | TGTGCCAGCCGACAGGGCGTATTCTCCTACGAGCAGTACTTC | CASRQGVFSYEQYF
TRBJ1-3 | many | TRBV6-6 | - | TGTGCCAGCAGTTACGATGGAAACACCATATATTTT | CASSYDGNTIYF
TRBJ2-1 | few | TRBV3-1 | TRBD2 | TGTGCCAGCAGCCAAGATAGTCCTAGCGGGGCATACAATGAGCAGTTCTTC | CASSQDSPSGAYNEQFF
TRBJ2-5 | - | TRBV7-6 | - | TGTGCCAGCAGTTCGAGCGGGTGGGGGGAACAAGAGACCCAGTACTTC | CASSSSGWGEQETQYF
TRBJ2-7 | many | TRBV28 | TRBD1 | TGTGCCAGCAACCGGGGGGGGGTCGGGACAGGGGACTACGAGCAGTACTTC | CASNRGGVGTGDYEQYF
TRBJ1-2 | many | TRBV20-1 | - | TGCAGTGCTAGAGATGAAGTCACAGGAGGTGGCTACACCTTC | CSARDEVTGGGYTF
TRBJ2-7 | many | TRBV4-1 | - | TGCGCCAGCAGCCCTCCTCAGGACAGTTACTTCTCCTACGAGCAGTACTTC | CASSPPQDSYFSYEQYF
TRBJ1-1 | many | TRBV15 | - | TGTGCCACCAGCAGAGATAGGGAGGGTAAGGGTGAAGCTTTCTTT | CATSRDREGKGEAFF
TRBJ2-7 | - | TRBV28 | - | TGTGCCAGCAGTCCTCCCCTCTCCTACGAGCAGTACTTC | CASSPPLSYEQYF
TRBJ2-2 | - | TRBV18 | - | TGTGCCAGCTCACCACGACTGAGTAGCGGGGAGCTGTTTTTT | CASSPRLSSGELFF
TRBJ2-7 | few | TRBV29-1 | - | TGCAGCGTTTTACCCAGGGACTCCTACGAGCAGTACTTC | CSVLPRDSYEQYF
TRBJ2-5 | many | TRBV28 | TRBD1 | TGTGCCAGCAGTTCCCTTGACAGGGGCCAAGAGACCCAGTACTTC | CASSSLDRGQETQYF
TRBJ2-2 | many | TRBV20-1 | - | TGCAGTGCTAGACCGGGACATTCAAACGGGGAGCTGTTTTTT | CSARPGHSNGELFF
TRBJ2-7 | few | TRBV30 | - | TGTGCCTGGACCTCGGGACACTCCTACGAGCAGTACTTC | CAWTSGHSYEQYF
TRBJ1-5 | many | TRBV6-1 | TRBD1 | TGTGCCAGCAGAGGACAGGGAATTAGCAATCAGCCCCAGCATTTT | CASRGQGISNQPQHF